A selection of T cell receptor beta chains follows, all from one sample in a study of vaccination effects on CD4 cells after COVID-19. Produced via immunoSEQ multiplex PCR; TCRdb's table is partial and in-frame only. The sample records about 25,000 clones, roughly 73% being singletons. These receptors have no known antigen. The source was CD4+ T cells from PBMCs cultured without peptide, collected before COVID-19 vaccination. These receptors all come from a human donor who received a COVID-19 vaccine. Each CDR3 is given with its conserved first and last residue. The D gene is left open where the match is weak. The size entry is marked missing in some rows and otherwise reads once, few, many or a size class.

TRBJ1-1	13	TRBV5-6	-	-	TGTGCCAGCAGAGCCGACAGGAACACTGAAGCTTTCTTT	CASRADRNTEAFF
TRBJ1-1	14	TRBV3-1/TRBV3-2	-	few	TGTGCCAGCAGCCACAGGGGTGGAGGCACTGAAGCTTTCTTT	CASSHRGGGTEAFF
TRBJ2-2	14	TRBV19	TRBD1	few	TGTGCCAGTAGGGACAGGGGGCTCTTCGGGGAGCTGTTTTTT	CASRDRGLFGELFF
TRBJ1-5	19	TRBV6-1	TRBD1	few	TGTGCCAGCAGTGAAGCGGGACAGGGGGCGATTTATAGCAATCAGCCCCAGCATTTT	CASSEAGQGAIYSNQPQHF
TRBJ1-2	15	TRBV30	TRBD1	-	TGTGCCTGGAGTGTTAAGACAGGGGTCAACTATGGCTACACCTTC	CAWSVKTGVNYGYTF
TRBJ2-2	13	TRBV3-1/TRBV3-2	-	few	TGTGCCAGCCGGTTAGCGGTTATCGGGGAGCTGTTTTTT	CASRLAVIGELFF
TRBJ1-6	16	TRBV5-5	-	-	TGTGCCAGCAGCTCGTTGACAGGCTCCTATAATTCACCCCTCCACTTT	CASSSLTGSYNSPLHF
TRBJ2-7	16	TRBV4-2	-	-	TGTGCCAGCAGCCAAGAGGGAAGTAGAGGGGGTAAGGAGCAGTACTTC	CASSQEGSRGGKEQYF
TRBJ1-1	13	TRBV10-3	-	once	TGTGCCATCCGGGAGAGGATGAACACTGAAGCTTTCTTT	CAIRERMNTEAFF
TRBJ2-1	16	TRBV2	-	few	TGTGCCAGCAGTCTCGATGCGGACAGTTTCTACAATGAGCAGTTCTTC	CASSLDADSFYNEQFF
TRBJ2-1	19	TRBV3-1/TRBV3-2	TRBD2	few	TGTGCCAGCAGCCAAGTTTGGCTAGCGGGGGGTAACTCCTACAATGAGCAGTTCTTC	CASSQVWLAGGNSYNEQFF
TRBJ2-1	15	TRBV12-5	TRBD1	-	TGTGCTAGTGCCCGACAGGGAACCCCCTACAATGAGCAGTTCTTC	CASARQGTPYNEQFF
TRBJ1-1	13	TRBV6-2/TRBV6-3	-	-	TGTGCCAGCAGTTCGACCCAGAACACTGAAGCTTTCTTT	CASSSTQNTEAFF
TRBJ1-2	14	TRBV30	-	-	TGTGCCTGGAGTGTAAACCGGGGGCTCGGTGGCTACACCTTC	CAWSVNRGLGGYTF
TRBJ2-7	16	TRBV21-1	-	-	TGTGCCAGCAGCAAAGGAAGGGGGCAACAAGATTACGAGCAGTACTTC	CASSKGRGQQDYEQYF
TRBJ2-5	13	TRBV11-3	-	-	TGTGCCAGCAGCTTAAACTTGAGAGAGACCCAGTACTTC	CASSLNLRETQYF
TRBJ1-1	15	TRBV18	-	-	TGTGCCAGCTCACCACCGGGGGGCTGGGACACTGAAGCTTTCTTT	CASSPPGGWDTEAFF
TRBJ2-3	13	TRBV2	-	-	TGTGCCAGCAGTGATCTCGGGATTGATACGCAGTATTTT	CASSDLGIDTQYF
TRBJ1-6	15	TRBV7-8	-	-	TGTGCCAGCAGCTTAGACAGCTCCTATAATTCACCCCTCCACTTT	CASSLDSSYNSPLHF
TRBJ2-1	15	TRBV19	TRBD2	-	TGTGCCAGTAAAATGACTAGCGGGAGTTGGTATGAGCAGTTCTTC	CASKMTSGSWYEQFF
TRBJ2-5	17	TRBV7-7	-	-	TGTGCTAGCAGCCCCCGGGGCGGGGTACAATTTTTTGAGACCCAGTACTTC	CASSPRGGVQFFETQYF
TRBJ2-5	13	TRBV2	-	-	TGTGCCAGCAGTCCTACCTCACAAGAGACCCAGTACTTC	CASSPTSQETQYF
TRBJ2-3	17	TRBV4-2	TRBD2	-	TGTGCCAGCAGCCAAGCCGGGGCGGGGGTTAGCACAGATACGCAGTATTTT	CASSQAGAGVSTDTQYF
TRBJ2-5	11	TRBV12-3/TRBV12-4	-	-	TGTGCCAGCAGCTCTGCGCAGACCCAGTACTTC	CASSSAQTQYF
TRBJ2-7	13	TRBV5-8	-	-	TGTGCCAGCAGCCCCAGGGGTCTCTACGAGCAGTACTTC	CASSPRGLYEQYF
TRBJ1-1	15	TRBV7-8	TRBD1	-	TGTGCCAGCAGCCCTCAACAGGGGGCGAACACTGAAGCTTTCTTT	CASSPQQGANTEAFF
TRBJ1-1	14	TRBV25-1	-	-	TGTGCCAGCAGTGAATTGAGCGACGGTTATGAAGCTTTCTTT	CASSELSDGYEAFF
TRBJ1-3	16	TRBV6-5	-	-	TGTGCCAGCAGTTACTCGAAGCCTTCTCGGGGAAACACCATATATTTT	CASSYSKPSRGNTIYF
TRBJ1-2	13	TRBV19	-	-	TGTGCCAGTAGTATCCCAGGGTCTAATGGCTACACCTTC	CASSIPGSNGYTF